The following is a T cell receptor (beta chain) sequence with its context. The entry originates in a study of T cell changes during pregnancy in multiple sclerosis. Trimming cost V 5 bases and J 3 bases, with 8 bases left between them. This CDR3 comprises 11 residues. Per germline, CDR1 DFQATT and CDR2 SNEGSKA (reference sequence). The method was immunoSEQ multiplex PCR; TCRdb's version includes in-frame clones alone and lacks a portion of them. The repertoire has tens of thousands of clones, 90% to 95% of them found once; the top ten carry roughly 0.85%. This clonotype was obtained from a female donor with multiple sclerosis, enrolled in a pregnancy study. The chain uses TRBV20-1 and TRBJ2-7; a weak D match, TRBD2 (5 bases). This specimen was peripheral blood, taken before pregnancy. The CDR3 protein is CSAVGDYEQYF. For the CDR3, the DNA is TGCAGTGCTGTCGGGGACTACGAGCAGTACTTC.